This T cell receptor beta chain is drawn from a study of T cell responses to AZD1222 COVID-19 vaccine. Regarding the study as a whole: Unmutated variant regions reportedly attract nearly half of all spike-specific TCRs. The donor group comprised mostly white British people and more females; the analysis possibly underestimated clonal diversity. Compared with day 0, the breadth and depth of the Spike-specific TCR repertoire rose significantly after two doses of AZD1222. Vaccine-related CD4 TCRs covered spike, predominating at 160-218 and 743-854.

In its sample, this clone was seen a few times. Its antigen is unidentified. V trimming: 4 bases; J trimming: 3 bases; junction bases outside the gene matches: 5. This CDR3 spans 15 amino acids. Germline V gene data show CDR1 as LGHDT and CDR2 as YNNKEL (reference sequence). Sequenced by immunoSEQ multiplex PCR; TCRdb stores in-frame clones only, minus some. The sample includes 130,000 to 150,000 clones, about 90% seen only once; the top ten take 2.8%. The sample was peripheral blood, taken on day 0 of MenACWY control vaccination. The rearrangement uses TRBV3-1 (or the pseudogene TRBV3-2) and TRBJ1-5, with TRBD1 identical over 8 bases. This receptor was obtained from an adult in good health. CDR3 in amino acids: CASSLGQGINQPQHF. In nucleotides, the CDR3 is TGTGCCAGCAGCCTAGGACAGGGAATCAATCAGCCCCAGCATTTT.